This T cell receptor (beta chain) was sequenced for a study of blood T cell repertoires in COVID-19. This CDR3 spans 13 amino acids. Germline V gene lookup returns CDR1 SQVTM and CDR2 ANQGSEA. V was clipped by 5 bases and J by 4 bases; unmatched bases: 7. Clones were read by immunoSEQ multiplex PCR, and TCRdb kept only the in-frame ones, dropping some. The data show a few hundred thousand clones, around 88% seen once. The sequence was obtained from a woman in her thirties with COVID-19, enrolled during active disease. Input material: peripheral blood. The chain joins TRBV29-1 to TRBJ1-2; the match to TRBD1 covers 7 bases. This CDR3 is CSVNSGTAYGYTF. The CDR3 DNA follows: TGCAGCGTTAATTCCGGGACAGCCTATGGCTACACCTTC. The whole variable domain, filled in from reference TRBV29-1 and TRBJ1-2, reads SAVISQKPSRDICQRGTSLTIQCQVDSQVTMMFWYRQQPGQSLTLIATANQGSEATYESGFVIDKFPISRPNLTFSTLTVSNMSPEDSSIYLCSVNSGTAYGYTFGSGTRLTVV.